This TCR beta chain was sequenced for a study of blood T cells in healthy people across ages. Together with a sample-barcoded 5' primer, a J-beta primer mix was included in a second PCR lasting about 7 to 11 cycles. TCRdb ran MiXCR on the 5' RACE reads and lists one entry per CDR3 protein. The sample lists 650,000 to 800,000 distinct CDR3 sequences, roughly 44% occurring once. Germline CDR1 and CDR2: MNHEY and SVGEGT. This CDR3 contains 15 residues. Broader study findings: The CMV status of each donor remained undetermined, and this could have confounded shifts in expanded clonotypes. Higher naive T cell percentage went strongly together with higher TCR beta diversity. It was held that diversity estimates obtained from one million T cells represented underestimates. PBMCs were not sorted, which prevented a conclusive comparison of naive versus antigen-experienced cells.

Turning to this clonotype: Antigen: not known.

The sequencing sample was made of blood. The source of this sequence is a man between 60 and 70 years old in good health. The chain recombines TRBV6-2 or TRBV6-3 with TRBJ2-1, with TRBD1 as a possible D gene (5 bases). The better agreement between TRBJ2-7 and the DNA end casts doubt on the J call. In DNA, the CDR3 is TGTGCCAGCAGTTGGGGCAAACCGACCTACAATGAGCAGTACTTC. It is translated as CASSWGKPTYNEQYF.